This T cell receptor beta chain was sequenced for a study of blood T cell repertoires in COVID-19. Across the study: There were acute and convalescent COVID-19 samples, and they came from the United States, Italy and Spain.

Authors' methods: By means of reference gene primer amplification, nucleated cell counts were estimated. Method: immunoSEQ multiplex PCR; TCRdb's copy keeps in-frame clones and lacks some. That table gives V, J and clone size, and the DNA gave D and trimming. The sample lists 15,000 to 20,000 clones, about 89% occurring once. CDR3 length: 20 residues. V is TRBV21-1 and J is TRBJ2-1; the listed D gene, TRBD2, was not tested against the DNA. TRBV21-1 counts as a pseudogene. What was sequenced was peripheral blood. The receptor's source is a human donor in a cohort sampled during active COVID-19. In nucleotides, the CDR3 is TGTGCCAGCAGCAGCCTCGGCGGGAACCCCGGGCCGTTCCCCCGTGGTGAGCAGTTCTTC. Protein sequence: CASSSLGGNPGPFPRGEQFF.